This TCR beta chain stems from a study of shared clonotypes between healthy human individuals. Study context: With ages of 18 to 49, the donors were a couple of women and a few men. Study-level results: Estimated richness was generally greater in naive than memory subsets. All-four-donor shared clonotypes had higher generation probabilities than non-shared clonotypes did.

Comments on this clone: Its target is not known.

The V gene lost 2 bases and the J gene lost 0 bases, with 10 bases spanning the gap. CDR1 SNHLY and CDR2 FYNNEI come from the germline V gene. The CDR3 consists of 15 residues. Deep-level settings were used for running the assay. Only in-frame clones appear in the TCRdb table, and some are missing; sequencing was by immunoSEQ multiplex PCR. Among roughly 2 million clones, almost 96% were seen once, and the ten largest hold 0.13%. The origin of this receptor is a man aged 18 to 30 in good health. The specimen sequenced was naive CD4+ T cells sorted from blood. Stated subset: CD45RA+ positively selected. The rearrangement links TRBV2 to TRBJ1-1; D is unclear. CDR3 sequence: CASSESPRLNTEAFF. The CDR3 DNA follows: TGTGCCAGCAGTGAATCTCCCCGCCTGAACACTGAAGCTTTCTTT.